These 25 T cell receptor beta chains share one sample of origin, sequenced in a study of monozygotic twins with inflammatory bowel disease. TCRdb re-called the 5' RACE reads and gives one entry per CDR3 protein, without DNA. The sample data list fewer than 400,000 distinct CDR3 sequences. The sequencing sample was made of blood. The receptors come from a human donor with ulcerative colitis or Crohn's disease, or a healthy co-twin of an affected twin (not recorded which).

CDR3 loop: CSARDQGWNTEAFF. This rearrangement joins TRBV20-1 to TRBJ1-1. The CDR3 consists of 14 residues. Germline CDR1 and CDR2: DFQATT and SNEGSKA (reference sequence).

The chain links TRBV24-1 to TRBJ2-1; TCRdb names TRBD2, which stays unverified in the absence of DNA. In germline, CDR1 is KGHDR, CDR2 SFDVKD. This CDR3 contains 15 residues. The CDR3 loop is CATSRTSGGFDEQFF.

The chain has TRBV2 and TRBJ1-5; the D call from TCRdb, TRBD1, cannot be confirmed without DNA. The CDR3 runs to 16 residues. Germline lookup yields CDR1 SNHLY and CDR2 FYNNEI. This CDR3 is CASSGQGIYSNQPQHF. Complete variable domain (other parts from reference TRBV2 and TRBJ1-5): EPEVTQTPSHQVTQMGQEVILRCVPISNHLYFYWYRQILGQKVEFLVSFYNNEISEKSEIFDDQFSVERPDGSNFTLKIRSTKLEDSAMYFCASSGQGIYSNQPQHFGDGTRLSIL.

The chain employs TRBV6-5 and TRBJ2-1; no DNA is available, so the TRBD1 call from TCRdb remains unchecked. CDR3 length: 12 amino acids. The germline gives CDR1 MNHEY, CDR2 SVGAGI. CDR3 amino acids: CASSYAGTAFFF.

The chain links TRBV20-1 to TRBJ1-5. CDR1 is DFQATT and CDR2 is SNEGSKA in the germline V gene (reference sequence). The CDR3 loop spans 14 amino acids. The CDR3 reads CSSGVGQGGQPQHF.

This sequence joins TRBV19 and TRBJ1-1; absent DNA, TCRdb's TRBD1 call cannot be checked. The CDR3 covers 14 residues. The germline V gene encodes CDR1 LNHDA and CDR2 SQIVND (reference sequence). The CDR3 spells CASSAGGWDTEAFF.

The V and J genes are TRBV20-1 and TRBJ1-3; TCRdb's D call, TRBD1, is unchecked because there is no DNA. Germline V CDR1 and CDR2: DFQATT, SNEGSKA (reference sequence). The CDR3 runs to 14 residues. CDR3 region: CSASRGYPGNTIYF.

The V gene is TRBV5-1, the J gene TRBJ2-1; TCRdb's D gene call, TRBD1, goes unchecked for lack of DNA. From germline, CDR1 is SGHRS and CDR2 YFSETQ. This CDR3 contains 17 residues. The CDR3 sequence is CASSRLWTGDLFNEQFF.

The genes are TRBV9 and TRBJ2-7; the D call from TCRdb, TRBD2, cannot be confirmed without DNA. In germline, CDR1 is SGDLS, CDR2 YYNGEE. The CDR3 covers 14 residues. CDR3 region: CASSAGALRYEQYF. The full variable domain, rest sourced from reference TRBV9 and TRBJ2-7, is DSGVTQTPKHLITATGQRVTLRCSPRSGDLSVYWYQQSLDQGLQFLIQYYNGEERAKGNILERFSAQQFPDLHSELNLSSLELGDSALYFCASSAGALRYEQYFGPGTRLTVT.

The chain joins TRBV25-1 to TRBJ2-3; TCRdb proposes TRBD1, but this gene call is untestable without DNA. The CDR3 has 12 residues. From germline, CDR1 is MGHDK and CDR2 SYGVNS. CDR3 amino acids: CASSRSGDTQYF.

The rearrangement joins TRBV6-1 to TRBJ1-1; the TCRdb D gene call, TRBD1, has no DNA to confirm it. CDR1 is MNHNS and CDR2 is SASEGT in the germline V gene. The CDR3 sequence is 14 residues long. The CDR3 protein is CASSLTNRDTEAFF.

This sequence joins TRBV11-2 and TRBJ2-1. Germline loops: CDR1 SGHAT, CDR2 FQNNGV. This CDR3 spans 18 amino acids. The CDR3 loop is CASSSREKPRPRSNEQFF.

CDR3 sequence: CATSREQGLSYEQYF. V and J are TRBV15 and TRBJ2-7; TCRdb gives TRBD1 as the D gene, but with no DNA this cannot be confirmed. CDR3 size: 15 residues. The germline V gene has CDR1 LNHNV and CDR2 YYDKDF (reference sequence).

The chain couples TRBV5-6 to TRBJ1-2; the TRBD1 assignment by TCRdb is unverifiable without DNA. The CDR3 covers 16 residues. Germline V lookup: CDR1 SGHDT, CDR2 YYEEEE. The chain's CDR3 is CASSLGQGQANYGYTF.

The rearrangement links TRBV9 to TRBJ2-3; TCRdb outputs TRBD2, but without DNA this stays unchecked. This CDR3 comprises 18 residues. Germline CDR1 reads SGDLS; CDR2 reads YYNGEE. CDR3 residues: CASSPAGTSGRSPDTQYF.

The chain combines TRBV18 with TRBJ2-3. Looked up from germline, CDR1 is KGHSH and CDR2 is LQKENI. This CDR3 has 14 residues. The CDR3 sequence is CASSPLSDTDTQYF.

This chain joins TRBV7-3 and TRBJ2-1. The CDR3 has 14 amino acids. Germline values: CDR1 SGHTA, CDR2 FQGTGA. CDR3 sequence reads: CTSSKQGSYNEQFF. Full variable domain (rest looked up from reference TRBV7-3 and TRBJ2-1): GAGVSQTPSNKVTEKGKYVELRCDPISGHTALYWYRQSLGQGPEFLIYFQGTGAADDSGLPNDRFFAVRPEGSVSTLKIQRTERGDSAVYLCTSSKQGSYNEQFFGPGTRLTVL.

The rearrangement joins TRBV7-2 to TRBJ1-6; TCRdb reports TRBD1, a call that lacks DNA to check it against. Germline CDR1 SGHTA, CDR2 FQGNSA. The CDR3 is 15 residues long. This CDR3 is CASSLGLQGNFPLHF.

V is TRBV24-1 and J is TRBJ2-3; there is no DNA to check the TCRdb D call of TRBD2. CDR3 length: 18 amino acids. Germline V gives CDR1 KGHDR, CDR2 SFDVKD. This CDR3 reads CATSDFSMTSGDHDTQYF.

The rearrangement joins TRBV20-1 to TRBJ2-1; as DNA is missing, the TRBD2 call by TCRdb cannot be tested. The CDR3 consists of 11 residues. Germline CDR1 reads DFQATT; CDR2 reads SNEGSKA (reference sequence). The CDR3 sequence: CSASGGFEQFF.

The chain is built from TRBV28 and TRBJ2-7. Germline V lookup: CDR1 MDHEN, CDR2 SYDVKM. CDR3 length equals 13 residues. CDR3 amino acids: CASSLTRVGEQYF.

J is TRBJ1-1 and V is TRBV15. The CDR3 spans 15 residues. Per germline, CDR1 LNHNV and CDR2 YYDKDF (reference sequence). CDR3 region: CATSRDGPMNTEAFF.

This chain joins TRBV12-3 or TRBV12-4 and TRBJ1-2; TCRdb gives TRBD1 as the D gene, but with no DNA this cannot be confirmed. The CDR3 runs 12 residues. Here the CDR3 reads CASSPRQYGYTF.

The chain has TRBV20-1 and TRBJ1-6. The CDR3 is 15 amino acids. Germline values: CDR1 DFQATT, CDR2 SNEGSKA (reference sequence). The CDR3 region is CSAIVSGALISPLHF.

This chain links TRBV27 with TRBJ2-7. Per the germline V gene, CDR1 is MNHEY and CDR2 is SMNVEV (reference sequence). CDR3 size: 13 residues. The CDR3 loop reads CASSLTDGNEQYF.